The 2 T cell receptor beta chains below come from one sample, sequenced in a study of T cells in narcolepsy. The assay was immunoSEQ multiplex PCR, and TCRdb's table has in-frame clones only and misses some. This repertoire shows about 34,000 clones, more than 75% found once; its top ten account for roughly 2.6%. Sequenced material: CD45RA- memory CD4+ T cells from PBMCs. The receptors were gathered from a human donor with narcolepsy.

DNA for the CDR3: TGTGCCTGGAGTGCCATCGCATTACAGATGAACACTGAAGCTTTCTTT. This encodes CAWSAIALQMNTEAFF. The J gene is TRBJ1-1, the V gene TRBV30; unclear D gene. This CDR3 is built from 16 residues. Trimming took 1 base from V and 0 from J, leaving 15 bases between them. Germline CDR1 is GTSNPN and CDR2 is SVGIG (reference sequence).

This rearrangement joins TRBV19 to TRBJ2-1; perhaps TRBD1 as D (6 bases). The CDR3 is 15 residues long. Trimming removed 4 bases at V and 1 base at J, with 11 bases between. Germline V lookup: CDR1 LNHDA, CDR2 SQIVND (reference sequence). CDR3 in amino acids: CASSTRQDSYNEQFF. The CDR3 DNA is TGTGCCAGTAGTACCAGACAGGATTCCTACAATGAGCAGTTCTTC. Full variable domain (remainder filled in from reference TRBV19 and TRBJ2-1): DGGITQSPKYLFRKEGQNVTLSCEQNLNHDAMYWYRQDPGQGLRLIYYSQIVNDFQKGDIAEGYSVSREKKESFPLTVTSAQKNPTAFYLCASSTRQDSYNEQFFGPGTRLTVL.